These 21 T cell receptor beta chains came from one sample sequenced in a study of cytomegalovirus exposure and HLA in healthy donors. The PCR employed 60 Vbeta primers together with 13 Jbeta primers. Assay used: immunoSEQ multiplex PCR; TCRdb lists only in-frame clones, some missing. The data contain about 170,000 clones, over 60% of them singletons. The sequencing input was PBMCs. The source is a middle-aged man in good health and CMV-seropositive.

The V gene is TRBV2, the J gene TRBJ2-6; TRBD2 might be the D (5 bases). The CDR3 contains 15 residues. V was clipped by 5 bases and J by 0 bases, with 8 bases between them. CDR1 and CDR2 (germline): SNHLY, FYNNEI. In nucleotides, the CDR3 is TGTGCCAGCAGTAACCGGGGCTCTGGGGCCAACGTCCTGACTTTC. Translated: CASSNRGSGANVLTF. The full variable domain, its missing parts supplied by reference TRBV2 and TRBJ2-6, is EPEVTQTPSHQVTQMGQEVILRCVPISNHLYFYWYRQILGQKVEFLVSFYNNEISEKSEIFDDQFSVERPDGSNFTLKIRSTKLEDSAMYFCASSNRGSGANVLTFGAGSRLTVL.

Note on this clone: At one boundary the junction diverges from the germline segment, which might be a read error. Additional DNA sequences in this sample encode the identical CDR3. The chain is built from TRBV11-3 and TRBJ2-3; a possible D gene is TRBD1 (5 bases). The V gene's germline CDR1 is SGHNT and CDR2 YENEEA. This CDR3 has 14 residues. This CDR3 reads CATRGGAGADTQYF. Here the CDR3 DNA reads TGCGCCACTCGAGGCGGAGCTGGGGCCGATACGCAGTATTTT.

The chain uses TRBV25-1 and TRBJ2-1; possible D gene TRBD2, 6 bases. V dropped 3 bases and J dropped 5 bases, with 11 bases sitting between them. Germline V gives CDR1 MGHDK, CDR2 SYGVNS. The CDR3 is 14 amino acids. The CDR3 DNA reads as TGTGCCAGCAGTGATCCCGGGAGAAACAATGAGCAGTTCTTC. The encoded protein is CASSDPGRNNEQFF.

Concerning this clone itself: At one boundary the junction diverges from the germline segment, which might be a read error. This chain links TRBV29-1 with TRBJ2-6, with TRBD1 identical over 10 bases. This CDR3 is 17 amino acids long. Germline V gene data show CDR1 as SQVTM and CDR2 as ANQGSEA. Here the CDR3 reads CSVEEWDRGSGANGLTF. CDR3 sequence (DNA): TGCAGCGTTGAAGAGTGGGACAGGGGCTCTGGGGCCAACGGCCTGACTTTC.

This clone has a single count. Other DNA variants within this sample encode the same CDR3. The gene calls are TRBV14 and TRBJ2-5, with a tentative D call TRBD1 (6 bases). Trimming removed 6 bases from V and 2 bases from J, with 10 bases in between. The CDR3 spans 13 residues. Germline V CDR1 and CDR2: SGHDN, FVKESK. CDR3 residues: CASSRGQQETQYF. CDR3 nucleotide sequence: TGTGCCAGCAGTCGAGGACAGCAAGAGACCCAGTACTTC. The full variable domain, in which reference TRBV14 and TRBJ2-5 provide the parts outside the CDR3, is EAGVTQFPSHSVIEKGQTVTLRCDPISGHDNLYWYRRVMGKEIKFLLHFVKESKQDESGMPNNRFLAERTGGTYSTLKVQPAELEDSGVYFCASSRGQQETQYFGPGTRLLVL.

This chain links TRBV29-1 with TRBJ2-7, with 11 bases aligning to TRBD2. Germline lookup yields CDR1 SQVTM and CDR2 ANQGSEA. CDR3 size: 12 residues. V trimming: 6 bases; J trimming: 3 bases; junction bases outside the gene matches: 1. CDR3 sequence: CSVGTSGYEQYF. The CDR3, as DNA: TGCAGCGTAGGGACTAGCGGCTACGAGCAGTACTTC.

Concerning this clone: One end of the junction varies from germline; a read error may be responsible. CDR3 nucleotides: TGTGCCAGCAGCCCAACGGAGCGAAAGATTAGCTTC. This encodes CASSPTERKISF. The rearrangement uses TRBV6-1 and TRBJ2-4; D ambiguous. Germline CDR1 and CDR2: MNHNS and SASEGT. The CDR3 runs to 12 residues.

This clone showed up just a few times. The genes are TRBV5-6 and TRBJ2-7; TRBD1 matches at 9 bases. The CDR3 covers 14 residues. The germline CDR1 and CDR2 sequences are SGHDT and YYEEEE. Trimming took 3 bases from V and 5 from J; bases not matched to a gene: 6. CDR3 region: CASSSWGTGHEQYF. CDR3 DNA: TGTGCCAGCAGCTCCTGGGGGACAGGGCACGAGCAGTACTTC.

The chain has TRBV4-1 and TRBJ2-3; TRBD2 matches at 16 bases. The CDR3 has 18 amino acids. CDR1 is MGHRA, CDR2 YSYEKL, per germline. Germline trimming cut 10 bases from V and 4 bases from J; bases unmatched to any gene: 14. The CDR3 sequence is CANPPGLAGGPGADTQYF. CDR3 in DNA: TGCGCCAACCCACCGGGACTAGCGGGAGGGCCCGGGGCAGATACGCAGTATTTT.

The CDR3 sequence is CASSVGTRAGNTIYF. The CDR3 DNA reads TGTGCCAGCAGCGTAGGGACACGAGCTGGAAACACCATATATTTT. This sequence joins TRBV9 and TRBJ2-2, with a weak D call TRBD1 (5 bases). The DNA matches TRBJ1-3 better at its end, which makes the J call doubtful. The CDR3 covers 15 residues. The germline gives CDR1 SGDLS, CDR2 YYNGEE.

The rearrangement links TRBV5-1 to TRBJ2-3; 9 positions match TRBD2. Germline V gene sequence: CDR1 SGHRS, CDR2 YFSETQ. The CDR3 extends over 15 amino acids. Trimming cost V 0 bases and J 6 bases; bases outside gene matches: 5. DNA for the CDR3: TGCGCCAGCAGCTTGGATGGGCGGGAGGGGGATACGCAGTATTTT. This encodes CASSLDGREGDTQYF.

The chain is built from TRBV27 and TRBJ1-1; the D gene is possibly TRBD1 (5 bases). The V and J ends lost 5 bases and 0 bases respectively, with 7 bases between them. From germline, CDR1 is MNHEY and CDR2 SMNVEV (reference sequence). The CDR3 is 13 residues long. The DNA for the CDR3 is TGTGCCAGCAGTGACAGAATGAACACTGAAGCTTTCTTT. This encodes CASSDRMNTEAFF.

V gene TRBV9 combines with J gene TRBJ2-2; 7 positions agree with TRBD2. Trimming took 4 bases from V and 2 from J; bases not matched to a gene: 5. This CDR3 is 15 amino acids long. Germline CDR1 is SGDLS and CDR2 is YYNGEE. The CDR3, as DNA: TGTGCCAGCAGCCCCGGGACTATAAACACCGGGGAGCTGTTTTTT. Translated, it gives CASSPGTINTGELFF.

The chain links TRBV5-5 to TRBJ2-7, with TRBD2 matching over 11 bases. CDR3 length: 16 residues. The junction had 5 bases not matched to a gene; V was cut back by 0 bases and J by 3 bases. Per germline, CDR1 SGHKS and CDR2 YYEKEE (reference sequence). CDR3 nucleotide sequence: TGTGCCAGCAGCTTGGGTGCTAGCGGGGGGCTCTACGAGCAGTACTTC. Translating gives CASSLGASGGLYEQYF.

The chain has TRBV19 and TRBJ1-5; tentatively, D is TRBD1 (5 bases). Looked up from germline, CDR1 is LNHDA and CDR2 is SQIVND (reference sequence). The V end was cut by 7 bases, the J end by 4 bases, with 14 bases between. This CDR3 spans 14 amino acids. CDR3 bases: TGTGCCAGTATGAGCGGGGCGGGAAATCAGCCCCAGCATTTT. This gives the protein CASMSGAGNQPQHF.

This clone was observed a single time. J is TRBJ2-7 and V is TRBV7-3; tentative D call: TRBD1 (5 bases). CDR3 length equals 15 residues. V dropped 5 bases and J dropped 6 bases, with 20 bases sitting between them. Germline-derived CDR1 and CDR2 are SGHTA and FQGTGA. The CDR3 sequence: CASSPGPLRGSEQYF. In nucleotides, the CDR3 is TGTGCCAGCAGCCCCGGACCCCTAAGGGGCAGCGAGCAGTACTTC.

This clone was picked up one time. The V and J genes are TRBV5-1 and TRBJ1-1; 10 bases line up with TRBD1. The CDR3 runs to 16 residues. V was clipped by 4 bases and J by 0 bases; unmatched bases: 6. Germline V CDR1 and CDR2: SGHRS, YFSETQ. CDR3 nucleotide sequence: TGCGCCAGCAGCCCAGACAGGGGGCAAATGAACACTGAAGCTTTCTTT. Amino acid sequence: CASSPDRGQMNTEAFF. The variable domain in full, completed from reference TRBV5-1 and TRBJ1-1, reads KAGVTQTPRYLIKTRGQQVTLSCSPISGHRSVSWYQQTPGQGLQFLFEYFSETQRNKGNFPGRFSGRQFSNSRSEMNVSTLELGDSALYLCASSPDRGQMNTEAFFGQGTRLTVV.

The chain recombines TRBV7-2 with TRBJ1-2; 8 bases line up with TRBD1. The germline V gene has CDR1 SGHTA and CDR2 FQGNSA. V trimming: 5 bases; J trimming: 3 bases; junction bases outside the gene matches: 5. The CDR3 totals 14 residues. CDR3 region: CASSLPGQDYGYTF. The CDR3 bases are TGTGCCAGCAGCCTCCCGGGACAGGACTATGGCTACACCTTC.

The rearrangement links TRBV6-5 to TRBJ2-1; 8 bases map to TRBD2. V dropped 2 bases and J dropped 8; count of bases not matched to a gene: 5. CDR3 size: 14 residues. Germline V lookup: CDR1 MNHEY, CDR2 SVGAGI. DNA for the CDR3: TGTGCCAGCAGTTACCCGACGGGGGGGGATGAGCAGTTCTTC. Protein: CASSYPTGGDEQFF.

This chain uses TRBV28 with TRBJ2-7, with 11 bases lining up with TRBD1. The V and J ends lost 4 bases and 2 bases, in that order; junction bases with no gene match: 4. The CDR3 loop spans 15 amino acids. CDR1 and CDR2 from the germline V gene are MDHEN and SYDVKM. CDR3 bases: TGTGCCAGCAGTTCTCCGGGACAGGGGGCCTACGAGCAGTACTTC. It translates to CASSSPGQGAYEQYF.

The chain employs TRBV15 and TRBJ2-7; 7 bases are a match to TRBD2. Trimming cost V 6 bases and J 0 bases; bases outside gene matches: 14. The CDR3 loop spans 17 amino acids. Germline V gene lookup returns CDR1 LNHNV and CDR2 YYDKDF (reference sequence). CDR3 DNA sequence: TGTGCCACCAGGAATCCCCTGGGGCGGGAGAACTCCTACGAGCAGTACTTC. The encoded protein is CATRNPLGRENSYEQYF.